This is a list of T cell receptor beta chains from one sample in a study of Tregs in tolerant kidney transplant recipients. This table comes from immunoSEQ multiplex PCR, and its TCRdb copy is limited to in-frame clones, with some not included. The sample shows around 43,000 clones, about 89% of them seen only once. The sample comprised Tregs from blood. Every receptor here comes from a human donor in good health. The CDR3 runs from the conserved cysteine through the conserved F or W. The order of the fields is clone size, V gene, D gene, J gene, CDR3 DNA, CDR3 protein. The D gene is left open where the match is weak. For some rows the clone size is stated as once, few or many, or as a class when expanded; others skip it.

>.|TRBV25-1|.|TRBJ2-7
TGTGCCAGCACCTCAGGGGTGTGGGAGCAGTACTTC
CASTSGVWEQYF
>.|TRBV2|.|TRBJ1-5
TGTGCCAGCAGGGTGGACATCAATCAGCCCCAGCATTTT
CASRVDINQPQHF
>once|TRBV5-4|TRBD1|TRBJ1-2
TGTGCCAGCAGCTCACAGGGGAACTATGGCTACACCTTC
CASSSQGNYGYTF
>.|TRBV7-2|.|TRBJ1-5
TGTGCCAGCAGCCTACGGACTGGGGGTGGCAATCAGCCCCAGCATTTT
CASSLRTGGGNQPQHF
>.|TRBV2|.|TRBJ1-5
TGTGCTAGCAGTGACGCGGGGCGCAATCAGCCCCAGCATTTT
CASSDAGRNQPQHF
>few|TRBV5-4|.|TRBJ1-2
TGTGCCAGCAGCTTGACACCGGGTGGATCCTATGGCTACACCTTC
CASSLTPGGSYGYTF
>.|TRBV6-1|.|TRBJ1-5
TGTGCCAGCAGTGAGGGATATAGCAATCAGCCCCAGCATTTT
CASSEGYSNQPQHF
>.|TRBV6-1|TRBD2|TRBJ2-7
TGTGCCTGCCGGACTAGCGGGGGGGGTACCTACGAGCAGTACTTC
CACRTSGGGTYEQYF
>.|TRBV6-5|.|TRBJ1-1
TGTGCCAGCAGAGAGTGGGGGCACACTGAAGCTTTCTTT
CASREWGHTEAFF
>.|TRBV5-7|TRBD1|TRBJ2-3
TGTGCCAGCAGCGCGGACAGGGGCAGCACAGATACGCAGTATTTT
CASSADRGSTDTQYF
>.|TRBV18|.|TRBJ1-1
TGTGCCAGCTCACCCGATTCGGGACGGGTGAACACTGAAGCTTTCTTT
CASSPDSGRVNTEAFF
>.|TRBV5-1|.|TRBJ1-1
TGCGCCAGCAGCTTGCAGGGACCCAACACTGAAGCTTTCTTT
CASSLQGPNTEAFF
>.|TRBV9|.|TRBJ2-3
TGTGCCAGCAGCGTAGTGGAGGGGAGCACAGATACGCAGTATTTT
CASSVVEGSTDTQYF
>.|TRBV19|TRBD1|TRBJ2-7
TGTGCCAGTAGTATAGATGCTACAGGGGTATACGAGCAGTACTTC
CASSIDATGVYEQYF
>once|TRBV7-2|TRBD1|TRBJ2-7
TGTGCCAGCAGCTCGGACAGGTTGGTGAGATACGAGCAGTACTTC
CASSSDRLVRYEQYF